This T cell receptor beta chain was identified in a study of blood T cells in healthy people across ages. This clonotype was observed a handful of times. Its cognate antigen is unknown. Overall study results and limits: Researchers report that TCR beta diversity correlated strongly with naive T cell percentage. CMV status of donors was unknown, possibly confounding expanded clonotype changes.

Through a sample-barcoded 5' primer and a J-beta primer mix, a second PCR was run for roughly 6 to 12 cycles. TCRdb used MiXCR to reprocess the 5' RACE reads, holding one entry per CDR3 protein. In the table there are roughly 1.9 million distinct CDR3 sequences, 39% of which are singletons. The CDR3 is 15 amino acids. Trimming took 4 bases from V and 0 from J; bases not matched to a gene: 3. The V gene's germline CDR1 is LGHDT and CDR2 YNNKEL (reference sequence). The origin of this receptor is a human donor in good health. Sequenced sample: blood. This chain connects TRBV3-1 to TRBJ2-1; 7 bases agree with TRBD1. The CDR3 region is CASSPTGFSYNEQFF. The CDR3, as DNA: TGTGCCAGCAGCCCGACAGGGTTCTCCTACAATGAGCAGTTCTTC.